This is a list of T cell receptor beta chains from one sample in a study of blood T cell repertoires in COVID-19. TCRdb's table, derived via immunoSEQ multiplex PCR, lists solely in-frame clones and lacks some. The table has tens of thousands of clones, around 80% seen once. Sequencing input: peripheral blood. These receptors came from a woman of 80 years or more with acute or convalescent COVID-19. Both conserved end residues are part of each CDR3. A D gene is named only where the DNA matches it firmly. Only part of the rows carry a size: once, few, many, or a class if the clone is expanded.

>.|TRBJ1-5|.|TRBV2
CAISSINQPQHF
TGTGCCATCTCCAGTATCAATCAGCCCCAGCATTTT
>.|TRBJ2-3|.|TRBV2
CASGEQGGTQYF
TGTGCCAGCGGGGAACAGGGTGGTACGCAGTATTTT
>TRBD2|TRBJ2-2|once|TRBV19
CASMRTSGRNTGELFF
TGTGCCAGTATGCGGACTAGCGGGAGGAACACCGGGGAGCTGTTTTTT
>TRBD1|TRBJ2-7|.|TRBV7-9
CASSLTGASYEQYF
TGTGCCAGCAGCTTGACAGGGGCATCCTACGAGCAGTACTTC
>TRBD1|TRBJ2-2|few|TRBV15
CATRGRGRNTGELFF
TGTGCCACCAGGGGAAGGGGGCGGAACACCGGGGAGCTGTTTTTT
>TRBD1|TRBJ1-2|.|TRBV19
CASSTTGANYGYTF
TGTGCCAGTAGTACGACAGGGGCTAACTATGGCTACACCTTC
>.|TRBJ1-2|.|TRBV19
CASSIAGSSNYGYTF
TGTGCCAGTAGTATAGCGGGTTCATCAAACTATGGCTACACCTTC
>.|TRBJ1-4|.|TRBV28
CASSPPNGEKLFF
TGTGCCAGCAGCCCCCCTAACGGGGAAAAACTGTTTTTT
>TRBD2|TRBJ2-1|.|TRBV6-5
CASSWGGTSGKHEQFF
TGTGCCAGCAGTTGGGGGGGGACTAGCGGGAAGCATGAGCAGTTCTTC
>TRBD2|TRBJ2-5|.|TRBV5-4
CASSPELAGTKETQYF
TGTGCCAGCAGCCCTGAACTAGCGGGTACGAAAGAGACCCAGTACTTC
>TRBD1|TRBJ2-7|.|TRBV7-9
CASSPGTGVLGEQYF
TGTGCCAGCAGCCCAGGGACAGGCGTTCTAGGCGAGCAGTACTTC
>TRBD1|TRBJ1-4|.|TRBV6-5
CASRPPGGYNEKLFF
TGTGCCAGCAGACCCCCAGGGGGCTATAATGAAAAACTGTTTTTT
>.|TRBJ2-2|once|TRBV18
CASSPHAGGTGELFF
TGTGCCAGCTCACCACACGCAGGTGGTACCGGGGAGCTGTTTTTT
>.|TRBJ2-2|.|TRBV7-9
CASSLGPGTPRPGELFF
TGTGCCAGCAGCCTTGGGCCCGGGACTCCCCGGCCCGGGGAGCTGTTTTTT
>TRBD1|TRBJ1-4|.|TRBV27
CASSRWTGGSNEKLFF
TGTGCCAGCAGTAGATGGACAGGGGGATCTAATGAAAAACTGTTTTTT
>.|TRBJ1-1|.|TRBV29-1
CSVESEAGWTEAFF
TGCAGCGTTGAATCGGAGGCAGGCTGGACTGAAGCTTTCTTT
>.|TRBJ2-3|.|TRBV9
CASSSSGYTDTQYF
TGTGCCAGCAGCTCCAGCGGGTACACAGATACGCAGTATTTT
>.|TRBJ2-3|.|TRBV19
CASAQGGNTDTQYF
TGTGCCAGCGCGCAGGGTGGTAACACAGATACGCAGTATTTT
>.|TRBJ1-1|.|TRBV5-1
CASSLGQKNTEAFF
TGCGCCAGCAGCTTGGGCCAGAAGAACACTGAAGCTTTCTTT
>.|TRBJ2-4|.|TRBV21-1
CASSADRTKNIQYF
TGTGCCAGCAGCGCCGACAGAACCAAAAACATTCAGTACTTC
>TRBD1|TRBJ2-1|.|TRBV5-1
CASSLGQGANEQFF
TGCGCCAGCAGCTTGGGGCAGGGGGCGAATGAGCAGTTCTTC
>.|TRBJ1-6|.|TRBV27
CASSLRTGNSPLHF
TGTGCCAGCAGTTTAAGGACGGGGAATTCACCCCTCCACTTT
>.|TRBJ2-7|.|TRBV6-5
CASSRDTGTYEQYF
TGTGCCAGCAGCCGGGACACCGGGACCTACGAGCAGTACTTC
>.|TRBJ2-7|.|TRBV5-1
CASSVSGTGPYEQYF
TGCGCCAGCAGCGTATCCGGGACTGGACCCTACGAGCAGTACTTC
>TRBD2|TRBJ2-1|few|TRBV2
CASSVGLGGNNEQFF
TGTGCCAGCAGTGTGGGACTAGGGGGGAACAATGAGCAGTTCTTC
>.|TRBJ2-5|.|TRBV6-5
CAGVGGLQETQYF
TGTGCCGGAGTCGGGGGTTTACAAGAGACCCAGTACTTC
>TRBD1|TRBJ2-7|.|TRBV6-5
CASSAGQGSYEQYF
TGTGCCAGCAGCGCGGGACAGGGGTCCTACGAGCAGTACTTC
>TRBD1|TRBJ2-7|.|TRBV6-4
CASSYPGQGLHEQYF
TGTGCCAGCAGTTACCCGGGACAGGGGTTGCACGAGCAGTACTTC
>TRBD1|TRBJ1-6|once|TRBV5-1
CASSGTGVSSPLHF
TGCGCCAGCAGCGGGACAGGGGTTAGTTCACCCCTCCACTTT
>.|TRBJ1-5|once|TRBV6-5
CASGEGFTGNQPQHF
TGTGCCAGCGGGGAGGGTTTCACGGGCAATCAGCCCCAGCATTTT
>TRBD2|TRBJ2-5|.|TRBV9
CASGLANQETQYF
TGTGCCAGCGGACTAGCGAATCAAGAGACCCAGTACTTC
>.|TRBJ2-1|.|TRBV19
CATGGGLGSYNEQFF
TGTGCCACCGGCGGGGGCCTAGGTTCCTACAATGAGCAGTTCTTC
>TRBD2|TRBJ2-2|.|TRBV4-1
CASSQDSGGANTGELFF
TGCGCCAGCAGCCAAGATAGCGGGGGCGCGAACACCGGGGAGCTGTTTTTT
>.|TRBJ1-1|.|TRBV29-1
CSVASQGYKGEAFF
TGCAGCGTTGCCTCCCAGGGGTATAAGGGGGAAGCTTTCTTT
>TRBD1|TRBJ1-1|.|TRBV11-2
CASSLAGTGASAFF
TGTGCCAGCAGCTTGGCCGGGACAGGGGCGTCAGCTTTCTTT
>TRBD1|TRBJ1-5|.|TRBV6-5
CASRGQGNSNQPQHF
TGTGCCAGCAGAGGACAGGGGAATAGCAATCAGCCCCAGCATTTT
>TRBD2|TRBJ2-2|.|TRBV4-1
CASRTSGGQNTGELFF
TGCGCCAGCAGGACTAGCGGGGGGCAGAACACCGGGGAGCTGTTTTTT
>.|TRBJ2-7|.|TRBV28
CASGFTGIQQYF
TGTGCCAGCGGGTTTACAGGGATCCAGCAGTACTTC
>.|TRBJ1-2|.|TRBV5-5
CASSLDRPYGYTF
TGTGCCAGCAGCCTTGACAGGCCGTATGGCTACACCTTC
>TRBD1|TRBJ1-2|.|TRBV15
CATSMHRDRAYGYTF
TGTGCCACCAGCATGCACCGGGACAGGGCGTATGGCTACACCTTC
>TRBD1|TRBJ1-1|.|TRBV3-1/TRBV3-2
CASSLGGNTEAFF
TGTGCCAGCAGCCTAGGGGGCAACACTGAAGCTTTCTTT
>.|TRBJ1-1|.|TRBV13
CASSLRTPKAFF
TGTGCCAGCAGCCTCAGGACACCAAAGGCTTTCTTT
>.|TRBJ2-5|once|TRBV6-1
CASSEDRRAQYF
TGTGCCAGCAGTGAAGACAGGCGCGCCCAGTACTTC
>TRBD2|TRBJ2-3|.|TRBV15
CATSPGGVTDTQYF
TGTGCCACCAGCCCGGGGGGAGTCACAGATACGCAGTATTTT
>.|TRBJ2-1|.|TRBV14
CASSQVTGYPFF
TGTGCCAGCAGCCAGGTAACAGGGTATCCGTTCTTC
>.|TRBJ2-7|.|TRBV27
CASSKQDPSYEQYF
TGTGCCAGCAGTAAACAGGACCCCTCCTACGAGCAGTACTTC
>TRBD2|TRBJ2-1|.|TRBV5-1
CASSLELAGGVNEQFF
TGCGCCAGCAGCTTGGAGCTAGCGGGGGGGGTCAATGAGCAGTTCTTC
>TRBD1|TRBJ2-5|once|TRBV18
CASSLRTGRSGQETQYF
TGTGCCAGCTCCCTCCGGACAGGGAGGTCTGGGCAAGAGACCCAGTACTTC
>.|TRBJ2-1|.|TRBV6-4
CASRGARSGTNPREYEQFF
TGTGCCAGCAGGGGGGCGAGGTCGGGTACTAACCCCAGGGAGTATGAGCAGTTCTTC
>TRBD1|TRBJ1-2|.|TRBV4-1
CASSQKLTGFAQGYTF
TGCGCCAGCAGCCAGAAGTTGACAGGGTTCGCCCAGGGCTACACCTTC
>.|TRBJ1-2|.|TRBV7-8
CASSRTDSSNYGYTF
TGTGCCAGCAGCCGGACAGACTCCTCTAACTATGGCTACACCTTC
>.|TRBJ2-7|.|TRBV11-3
CASIRDSPYEQYF
TGTGCCAGCATAAGGGACTCGCCCTACGAGCAGTACTTC